The clone carrying this T cell receptor (beta chain) appeared many times. These data belong to a study of immune heterogeneity within non-small cell lung tumors. With around 600 ng used per sample, the template was genomic DNA from bulk tumor. Doctors removed several biopsies from each primary tumor during surgery, keeping them far apart. The study cohort was described as untreated, and its members had newly diagnosed non-small cell lung cancer. They went on to have curative surgery. TCR beta CDR3 amplification used multiplex PCR with 32 V and 13 J primers. A single record per CDR3 protein comes from TCRdb applying MiXCR to the multiplex PCR reads. The sample consists of approximately 10,000 distinct CDR3 sequences, 15% to 20% of them appearing once. Material for sequencing was lung tumor tissue. The clonotype was recovered from a man in his forties or fifties with non-small cell lung cancer.

As DNA, the CDR3 is TGTGCCAGCAGCTTAGTAGCGGTCGACACCAGAAGCTCCTACAATGAGCAGTTCTTC. Its translation: CASSLVAVDTRSSYNEQFF. The chain links TRBV7-2 to TRBJ2-1, with a possible D match to TRBD2 (6 bases). Germline CDR1 reads SGHTA; CDR2 reads FQGNSA. This CDR3 is 19 amino acids long. V lost 1 base and J 0 bases, leaving 19 bases between the germline ends.